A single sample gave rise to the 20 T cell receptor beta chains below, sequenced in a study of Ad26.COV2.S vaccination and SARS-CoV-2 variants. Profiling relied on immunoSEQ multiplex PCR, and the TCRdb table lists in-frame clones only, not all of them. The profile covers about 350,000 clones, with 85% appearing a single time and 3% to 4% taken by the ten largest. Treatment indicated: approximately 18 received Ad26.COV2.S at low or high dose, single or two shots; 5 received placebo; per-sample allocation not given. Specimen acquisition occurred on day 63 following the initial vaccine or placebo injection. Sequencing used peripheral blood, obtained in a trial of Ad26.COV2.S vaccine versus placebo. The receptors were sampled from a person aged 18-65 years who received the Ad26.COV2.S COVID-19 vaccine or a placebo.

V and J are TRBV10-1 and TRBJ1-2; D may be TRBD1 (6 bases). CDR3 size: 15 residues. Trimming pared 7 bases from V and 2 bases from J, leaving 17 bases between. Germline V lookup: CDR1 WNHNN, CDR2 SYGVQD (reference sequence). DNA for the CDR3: TGCGCCAGCAATGAATATAACAGGGAGAACTATGGCTACACCTTC. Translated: CASNEYNRENYGYTF.

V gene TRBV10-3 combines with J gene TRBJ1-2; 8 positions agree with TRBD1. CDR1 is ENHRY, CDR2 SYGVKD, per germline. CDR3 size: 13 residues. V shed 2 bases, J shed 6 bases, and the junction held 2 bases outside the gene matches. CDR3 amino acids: CAISEGQGNGYTF. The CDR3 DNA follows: TGTGCCATCAGTGAGGGACAGGGAAATGGCTACACCTTC.

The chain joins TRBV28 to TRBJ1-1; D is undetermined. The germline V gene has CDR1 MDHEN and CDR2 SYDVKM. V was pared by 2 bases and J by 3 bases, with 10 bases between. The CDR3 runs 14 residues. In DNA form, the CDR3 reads TGTGCCAGCAGTTTACCCGGAGAGGACACTGAAGCTTTCTTT. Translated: CASSLPGEDTEAFF.

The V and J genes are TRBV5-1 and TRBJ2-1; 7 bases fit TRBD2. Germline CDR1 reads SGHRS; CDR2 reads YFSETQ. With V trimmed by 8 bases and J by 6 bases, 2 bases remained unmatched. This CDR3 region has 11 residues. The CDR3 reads CASTSANEQFF. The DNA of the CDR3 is TGCGCCAGTACTAGCGCCAATGAGCAGTTCTTC.

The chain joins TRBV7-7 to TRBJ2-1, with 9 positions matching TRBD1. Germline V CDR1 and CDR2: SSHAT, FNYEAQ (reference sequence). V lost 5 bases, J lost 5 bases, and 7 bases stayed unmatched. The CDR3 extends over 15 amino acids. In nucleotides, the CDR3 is TGTGCCAGCAGCCTGGGACAGGGCCAAAACAATGAGCAGTTCTTC. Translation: CASSLGQGQNNEQFF.

As DNA, the CDR3 is TGTGCCAGTAGTTGGAGCAAGTATAGCAATCAGCCCCAGCATTTT. It translates to CASSWSKYSNQPQHF. This chain connects TRBV19 to TRBJ1-5, with D uncertain. Trimming pared 5 bases from V and 0 bases from J, leaving 11 bases between. The CDR3 is 15 amino acids. Germline V CDR1 and CDR2: LNHDA, SQIVND (reference sequence).

The CDR3 bases are TGTGCCAGCAAATCATTGGGGACTGAAGCTTTCTTT. It is translated as CASKSLGTEAFF. The chain links TRBV27 to TRBJ1-1; D call uncertain. V lost 7 bases, J lost 5 bases, and 11 bases lay in between. Germline CDR1 is MNHEY and CDR2 is SMNVEV (reference sequence). The CDR3 length is 12 residues.

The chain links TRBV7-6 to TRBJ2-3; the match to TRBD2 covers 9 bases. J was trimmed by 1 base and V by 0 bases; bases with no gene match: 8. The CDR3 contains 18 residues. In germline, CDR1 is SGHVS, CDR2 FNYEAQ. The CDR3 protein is CASSLAPGLATRTDTQYF. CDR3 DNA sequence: TGTGCCAGCAGCTTAGCCCCCGGACTAGCGACCCGCACAGATACGCAGTATTTT.

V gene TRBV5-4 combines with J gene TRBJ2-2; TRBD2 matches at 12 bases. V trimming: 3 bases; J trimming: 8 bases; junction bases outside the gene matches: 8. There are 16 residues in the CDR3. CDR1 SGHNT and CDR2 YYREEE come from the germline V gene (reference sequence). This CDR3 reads CASSSRTSGVGGELFF. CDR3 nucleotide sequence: TGTGCCAGCAGCTCCCGGACTAGCGGGGTGGGTGGGGAGCTGTTTTTT.

The CDR3 loop reads CASSLNRGWETQYF. The CDR3 DNA follows: TGCGCCAGCAGCTTGAACAGGGGGTGGGAGACCCAGTACTTC. This rearrangement joins TRBV5-1 to TRBJ2-5, with 8 bases fitting TRBD1. The CDR3 has 14 amino acids. Germline V gene lookup returns CDR1 SGHRS and CDR2 YFSETQ. V dropped 1 base and J dropped 5; count of bases not matched to a gene: 4.

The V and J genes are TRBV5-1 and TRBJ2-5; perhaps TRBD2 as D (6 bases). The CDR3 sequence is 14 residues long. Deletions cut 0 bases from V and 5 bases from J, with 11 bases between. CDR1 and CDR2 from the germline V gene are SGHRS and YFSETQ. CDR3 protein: CASSLGRGDETQYF. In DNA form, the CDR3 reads TGCGCCAGCAGCTTGGGGCGGGGAGACGAGACCCAGTACTTC.

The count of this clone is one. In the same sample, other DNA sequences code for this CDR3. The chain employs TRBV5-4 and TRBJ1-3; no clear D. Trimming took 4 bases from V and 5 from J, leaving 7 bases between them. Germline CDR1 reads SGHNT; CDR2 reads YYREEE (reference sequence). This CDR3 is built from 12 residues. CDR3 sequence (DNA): TGTGCCAGCAGCCTGGATAGAAACACCATATATTTT. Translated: CASSLDRNTIYF. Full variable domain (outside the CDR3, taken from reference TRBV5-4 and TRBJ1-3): ETGVTQSPTHLIKTRGQQVTLRCSSQSGHNTVSWYQQALGQGPQFIFQYYREEENGRGNFPPRFSGLQFPNYSSELNVNALELDDSALYLCASSLDRNTIYFGEGSWLTVV.

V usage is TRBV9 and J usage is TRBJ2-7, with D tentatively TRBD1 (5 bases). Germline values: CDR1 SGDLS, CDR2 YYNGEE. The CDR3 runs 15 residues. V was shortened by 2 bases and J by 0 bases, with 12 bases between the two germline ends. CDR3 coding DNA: TGTGCCAGCAGCGTCGACACAGGAAGCTCCTACGAGCAGTACTTC. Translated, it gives CASSVDTGSSYEQYF.

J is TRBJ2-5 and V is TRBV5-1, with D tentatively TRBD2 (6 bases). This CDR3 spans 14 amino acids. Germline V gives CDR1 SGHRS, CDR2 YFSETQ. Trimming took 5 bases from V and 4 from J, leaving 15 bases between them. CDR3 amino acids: CASRPAGQGETQYF. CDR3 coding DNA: TGCGCCAGCAGGCCAGCGGGTCAGGGAGAGACCCAGTACTTC.

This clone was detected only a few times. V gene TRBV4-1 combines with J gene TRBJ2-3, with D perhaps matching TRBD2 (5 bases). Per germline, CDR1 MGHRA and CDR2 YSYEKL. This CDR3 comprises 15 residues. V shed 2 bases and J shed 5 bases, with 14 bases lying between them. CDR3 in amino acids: CASSQHGLSGDTQYF. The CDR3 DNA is TGCGCCAGCAGCCAACACGGACTGAGCGGAGATACGCAGTATTTT.

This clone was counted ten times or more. The CDR3 sequence: CASSSRDRGSNSPLHF. CDR3 DNA: TGTGCCAGCAGCTCCCGGGACAGGGGGTCAAATTCACCCCTCCACTTT. The V call is TRBV7-8, the J call TRBJ1-6, with 11 bases that match TRBD1. Per germline, CDR1 SGHVS and CDR2 FQNEAQ. V was pared by 4 bases and J by 7 bases, with 6 bases of the junction left unmatched. This CDR3 is 16 amino acids long.

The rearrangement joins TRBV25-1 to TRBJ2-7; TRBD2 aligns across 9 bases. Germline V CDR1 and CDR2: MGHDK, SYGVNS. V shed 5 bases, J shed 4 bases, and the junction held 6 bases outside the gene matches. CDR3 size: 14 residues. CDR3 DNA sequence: TGTGCCAGCAGTCTAGCGGGAACGTTTTACGAGCAGTACTTC. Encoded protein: CASSLAGTFYEQYF.

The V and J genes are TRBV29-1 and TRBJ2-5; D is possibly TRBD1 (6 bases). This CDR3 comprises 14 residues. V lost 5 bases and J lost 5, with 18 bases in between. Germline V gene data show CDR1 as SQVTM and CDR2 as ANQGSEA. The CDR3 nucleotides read TGCAGCGTTCTGACAGGCGATACGATGGAGACCCAGTACTTC. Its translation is CSVLTGDTMETQYF.

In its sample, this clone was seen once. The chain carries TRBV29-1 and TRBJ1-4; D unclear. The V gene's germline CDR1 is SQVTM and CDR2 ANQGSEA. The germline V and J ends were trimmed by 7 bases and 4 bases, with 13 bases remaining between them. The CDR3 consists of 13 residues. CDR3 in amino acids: CSAGTVGNEKLFF. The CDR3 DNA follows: TGCAGCGCAGGCACGGTCGGTAATGAAAAACTGTTTTTT.

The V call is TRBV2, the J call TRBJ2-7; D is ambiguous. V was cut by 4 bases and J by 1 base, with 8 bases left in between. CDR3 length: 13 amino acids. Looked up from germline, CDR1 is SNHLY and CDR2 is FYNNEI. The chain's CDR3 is CASSVLQSYEQYF. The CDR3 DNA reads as TGTGCCAGCAGTGTATTACAGTCCTACGAGCAGTACTTC.